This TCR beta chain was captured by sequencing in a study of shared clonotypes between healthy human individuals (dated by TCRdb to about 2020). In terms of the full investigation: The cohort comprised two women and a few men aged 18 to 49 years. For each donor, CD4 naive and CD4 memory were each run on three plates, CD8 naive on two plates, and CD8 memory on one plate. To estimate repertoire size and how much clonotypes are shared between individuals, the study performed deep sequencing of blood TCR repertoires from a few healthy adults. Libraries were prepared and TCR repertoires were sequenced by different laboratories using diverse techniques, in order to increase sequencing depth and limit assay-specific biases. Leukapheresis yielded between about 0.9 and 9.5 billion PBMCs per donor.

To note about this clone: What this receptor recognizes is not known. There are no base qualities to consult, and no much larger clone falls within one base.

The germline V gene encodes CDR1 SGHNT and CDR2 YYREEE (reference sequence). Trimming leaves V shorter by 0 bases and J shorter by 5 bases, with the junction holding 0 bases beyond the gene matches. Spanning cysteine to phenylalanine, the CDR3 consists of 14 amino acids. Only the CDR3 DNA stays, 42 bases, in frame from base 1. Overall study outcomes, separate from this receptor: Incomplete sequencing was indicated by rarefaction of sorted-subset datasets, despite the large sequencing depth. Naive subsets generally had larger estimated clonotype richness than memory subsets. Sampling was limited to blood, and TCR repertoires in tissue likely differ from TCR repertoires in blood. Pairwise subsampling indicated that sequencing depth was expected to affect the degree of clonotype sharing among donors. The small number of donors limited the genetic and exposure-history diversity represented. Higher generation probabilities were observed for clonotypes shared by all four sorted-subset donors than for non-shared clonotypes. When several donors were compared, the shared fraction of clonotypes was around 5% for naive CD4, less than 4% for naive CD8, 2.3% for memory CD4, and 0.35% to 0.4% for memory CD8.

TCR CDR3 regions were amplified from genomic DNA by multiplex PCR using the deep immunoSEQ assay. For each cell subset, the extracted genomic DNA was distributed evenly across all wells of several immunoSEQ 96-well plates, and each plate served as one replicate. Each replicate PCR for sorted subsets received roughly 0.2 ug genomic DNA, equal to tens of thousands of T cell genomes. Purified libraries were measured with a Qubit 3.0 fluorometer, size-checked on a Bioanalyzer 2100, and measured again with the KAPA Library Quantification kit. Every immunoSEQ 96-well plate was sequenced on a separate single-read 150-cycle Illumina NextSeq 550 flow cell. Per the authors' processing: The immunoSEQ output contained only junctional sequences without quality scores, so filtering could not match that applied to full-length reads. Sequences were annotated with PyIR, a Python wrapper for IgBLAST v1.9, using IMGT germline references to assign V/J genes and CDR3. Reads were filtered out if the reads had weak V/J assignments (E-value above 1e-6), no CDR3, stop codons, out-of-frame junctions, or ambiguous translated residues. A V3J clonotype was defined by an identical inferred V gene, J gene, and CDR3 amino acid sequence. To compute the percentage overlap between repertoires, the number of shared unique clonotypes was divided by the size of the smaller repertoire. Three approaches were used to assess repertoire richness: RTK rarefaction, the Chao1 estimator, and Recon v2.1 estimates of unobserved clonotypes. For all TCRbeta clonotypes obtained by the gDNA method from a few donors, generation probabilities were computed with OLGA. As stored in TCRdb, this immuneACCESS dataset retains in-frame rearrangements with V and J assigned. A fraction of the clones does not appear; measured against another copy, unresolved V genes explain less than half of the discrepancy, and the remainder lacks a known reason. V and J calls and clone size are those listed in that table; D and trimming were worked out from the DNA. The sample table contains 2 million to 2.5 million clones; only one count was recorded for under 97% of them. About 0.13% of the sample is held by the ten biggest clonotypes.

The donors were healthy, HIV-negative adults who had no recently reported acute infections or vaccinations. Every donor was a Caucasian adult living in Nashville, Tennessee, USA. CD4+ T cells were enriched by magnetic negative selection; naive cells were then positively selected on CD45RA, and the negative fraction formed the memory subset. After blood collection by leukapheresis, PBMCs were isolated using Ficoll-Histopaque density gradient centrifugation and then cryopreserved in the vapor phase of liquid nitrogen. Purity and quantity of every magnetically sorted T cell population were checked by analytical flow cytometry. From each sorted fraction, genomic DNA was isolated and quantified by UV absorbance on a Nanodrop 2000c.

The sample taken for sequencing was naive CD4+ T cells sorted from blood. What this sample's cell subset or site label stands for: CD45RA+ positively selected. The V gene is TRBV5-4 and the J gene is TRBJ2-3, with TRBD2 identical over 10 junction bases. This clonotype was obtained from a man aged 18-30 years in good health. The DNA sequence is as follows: TGTGCCAGCAGCTTGGTAGCGGGAGGAGATACGCAGTATTTT. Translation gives CASSLVAGGDTQYF.